The T cell receptor beta chain described here comes from a study of a mutant IDH1 vaccine in newly diagnosed glioma (dated by TCRdb to about 2021). For context, the study as a whole: Vaccination began 4-6 weeks after radiotherapy alone, or alongside temozolomide cycles in the chemotherapy-containing groups. Peripheral blood was collected at six visits: V03 (baseline), V05, V07, V10, V12 and V13. Before enrollment, patients had received standard therapy of radiotherapy alone, temozolomide alone, or radiochemotherapy with temozolomide; most received the combination. The week-35 safety follow-up took place at visit V12, and the week-47 end of study took place at visit V13. Longitudinal TCRB deep sequencing was performed for 20 to 25 treated patients wherever samples were available for exploratory analyses. Of the 25 to 35 patients who were treated, around 62% were male and around 38% were female, and the mean age was around 40 years.

Via the germline V gene, CDR1 is MNHEY and CDR2 SVGAGI. From cysteine to phenylalanine, the CDR3 is 13 amino acids long. The read is trimmed to its CDR3 DNA, 39 bases read in frame from base 1. V drops 3 bases and J drops 2 bases, leaving 7 bases in between. There are a few counts of this clone. Its antigen is currently not known. The input lacks base qualities; no much larger clone sits a single base away. Library prep was done by the immunoSEQ multiplex PCR assay. Rearranged TCR beta chain sequences were amplified using the hsTCRB Kit according to the manufacturer's protocol. TCRB libraries were sequenced on an Illumina MiSeq. In the original analysis: Demultiplexing, trimming and gene mapping were performed with the kit vendor's proprietary platform. The table comes from immuneACCESS by way of TCRdb, which keeps in-frame sequences with V and J called. Part of the clones is missing from these tables; in studies checked, under half for an unresolved V gene and the rest for unknown reasons. V, J and clone size were drawn from that table, and D and trimming were deduced from the DNA. The sample records 60,000 or so clones, 80% to 90% of which are singletons. Less than 4.5% of the sample is taken by the ten largest.

The paper as a whole reports these results and caveats: According to the authors, sample limitations meant that analyses of patient blood samples could not be reproduced. Changes in the top peripheral T cell clonotypes picked up by TCRB sequencing did not appear to be linked to pseudoprogression. Selection of PBMC samples for TCRB deep sequencing was based on availability. Immune responses induced by the vaccine were seen in over 80% of patients across multiple MHC alleles.

The time point label, read with the paper, signifies: week 35, safety follow-up. A 20-mer mutant IDH1 peptide at 300 micrograms in Montanide made up each vaccine dose, which was injected subcutaneously together with topical imiquimod. Patients received eight vaccinations in weeks 1, 3, 5, 7, 11, 15, 19 and 23, corresponding to visits V03 through V10. Donors had newly diagnosed WHO grade 3 or 4 IDH1-mutant astrocytomas with loss of nuclear ATRX. The samples were drawn from NOA16, a multicentre, single-arm, open-label phase I trial in Germany that tested a mutant IDH1 peptide vaccine in humans for the first time. Genomic DNA for TCRB sequencing was extracted from EDTA blood using the DNeasy Blood and Tissue Kit.

The receptor was isolated from a man aged 25-45 years with glioma. The chain links TRBV6-5 with TRBJ1-1; a confident D gene designation cannot be given. Source: PBMCs, taken from a glioma patient whose treatment included an IDH1 peptide vaccine. The DNA sequence is given as TGTGCCAGCAGTTATGACGGTAACACTGAAGCTTTCTTT. It translates as CASSYDGNTEAFF.